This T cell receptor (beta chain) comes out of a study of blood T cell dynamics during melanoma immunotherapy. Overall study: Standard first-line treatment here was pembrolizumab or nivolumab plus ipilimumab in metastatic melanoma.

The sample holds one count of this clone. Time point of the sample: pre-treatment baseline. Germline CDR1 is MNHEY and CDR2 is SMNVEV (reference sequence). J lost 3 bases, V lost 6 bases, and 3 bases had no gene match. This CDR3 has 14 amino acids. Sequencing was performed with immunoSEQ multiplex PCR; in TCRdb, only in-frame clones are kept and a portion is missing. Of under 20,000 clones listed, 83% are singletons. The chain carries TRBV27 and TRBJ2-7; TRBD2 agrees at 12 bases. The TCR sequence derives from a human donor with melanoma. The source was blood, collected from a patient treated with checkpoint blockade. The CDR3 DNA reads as TGTGCCAGCAGACCGGGACTAGCGGGCTACGAGCAGTACTTC. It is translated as CASRPGLAGYEQYF.